The sequence of this T cell receptor (beta chain) was determined in a study of CD8 T cells in ankylosing spondylitis. Study results and caveats: What seemed typical of ankylosing spondylitis blood was a TCR beta motif built from several highly homologous variants. CD8+ cells made up the disease-linked clones, which were relatively rare in peripheral blood. Matched synovial fluid from ankylosing spondylitis patients was reported to be enriched for disease-linked clones.

The germline V gene encodes CDR1 LGHNA and CDR2 YNFKEQ. The V and J ends lost 2 bases and 1 base respectively, with 9 bases between them. This CDR3 has 15 amino acids. Quantitative 5'-RACE with molecular barcodes generated TCR beta libraries. TCRdb analysed the 5' RACE reads with MiXCR anew, one entry per CDR3 protein. In the table there are about 750,000 distinct CDR3 sequences, around a fifth of which are singletons. With respect to this clonotype: Its antigen is as yet unknown.

The clonotype originates from a male donor with ankylosing spondylitis. The V call is TRBV4-2, the J call TRBJ2-1; the D is unclear. The sample consisted of blood, either unsorted or a sorted T cell fraction (not recorded which). CDR3 protein: CASSQISTSYNEQFF. CDR3 bases: TGTGCCAGCAGCCAAATCTCGACTTCCTACAATGAGCAGTTCTTC.